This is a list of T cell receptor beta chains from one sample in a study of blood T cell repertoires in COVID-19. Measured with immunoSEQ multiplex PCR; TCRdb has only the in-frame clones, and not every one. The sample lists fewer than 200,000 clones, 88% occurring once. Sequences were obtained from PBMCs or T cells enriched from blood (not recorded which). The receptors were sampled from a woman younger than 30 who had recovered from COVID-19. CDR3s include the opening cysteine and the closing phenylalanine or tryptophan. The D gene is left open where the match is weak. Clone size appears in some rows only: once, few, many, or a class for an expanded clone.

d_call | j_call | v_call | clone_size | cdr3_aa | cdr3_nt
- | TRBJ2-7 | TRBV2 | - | CASSAFGSGYDEQYF | TGTGCCAGCAGTGCTTTCGGCTCAGGGTATGACGAGCAGTACTTC
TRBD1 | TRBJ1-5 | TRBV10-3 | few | CAISWDRESQPQHF | TGTGCCATCAGCTGGGACAGGGAAAGTCAGCCCCAGCATTTT
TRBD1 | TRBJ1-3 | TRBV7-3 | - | CASSLGQGAGSGNTIYF | TGTGCCAGCAGCTTAGGTCAGGGGGCCGGCTCTGGAAACACCATATATTTT
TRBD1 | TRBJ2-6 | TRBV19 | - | CASSIVHRGSSGANVLTF | TGTGCCAGTAGTATAGTACACAGGGGGTCCTCTGGGGCCAACGTCCTGACTTTC
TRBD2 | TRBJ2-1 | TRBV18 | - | CASSPNGGGGMASYNEQFF | TGTGCCAGCTCACCTAACGGCGGGGGTGGTATGGCATCCTACAATGAGCAGTTCTTC
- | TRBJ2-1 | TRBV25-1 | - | CASRGDNEQFF | TGTGCCAGCAGGGGAGACAATGAGCAGTTCTTC
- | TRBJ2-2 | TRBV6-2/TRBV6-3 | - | CASSYSPPDTGELFF | TGTGCCAGCAGTTACTCCCCGCCAGACACCGGGGAGCTGTTTTTT
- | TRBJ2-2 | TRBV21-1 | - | CASSKCYWCGGELFF | -
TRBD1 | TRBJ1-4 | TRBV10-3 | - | CAISPTGGEEKLFF | TGTGCCATCAGTCCGACAGGGGGAGAAGAAAAACTGTTTTTT
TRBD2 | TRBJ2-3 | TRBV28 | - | CASSPVVAGGSTQYF | TGTGCCAGCAGTCCCGTGGTAGCGGGGGGGTCTACGCAGTATTTT
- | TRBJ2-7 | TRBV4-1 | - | CASSQDGVGGYEQYF | TGCGCCAGCAGCCAAGATGGAGTAGGCGGTTACGAGCAGTACTTC
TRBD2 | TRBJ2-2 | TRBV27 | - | CASSLSLAGYTGELFF | TGTGCCAGCAGTTTGTCGCTAGCGGGGTACACCGGGGAGCTGTTTTTT
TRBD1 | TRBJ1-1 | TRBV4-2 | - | CASSQVGTGLNTEAFF | TGTGCCAGCAGCCAGGTCGGGACAGGGCTGAACACTGAAGCTTTCTTT
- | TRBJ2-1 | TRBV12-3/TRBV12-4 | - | CASSLAGPNEQFF | TGTGCCAGCAGTTTAGCGGGGCCCAATGAGCAGTTCTTC
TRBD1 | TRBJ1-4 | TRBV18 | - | CASSPRLGTANEKLFF | TGTGCCAGCTCACCACGGTTAGGGACAGCGAATGAAAAACTGTTTTTT
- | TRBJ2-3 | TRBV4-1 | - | CASSPPRAGRTDTQYF | TGCGCCAGCAGCCCGCCGCGGGCGGGACGCACAGATACGCAGTATTTT
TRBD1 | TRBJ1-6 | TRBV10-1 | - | CASSGDRDRVLYASYNSPLHF | TGCGCCAGCAGTGGAGACCGGGACAGGGTCTTATATGCGTCCTATAATTCACCCCTCCACTTT
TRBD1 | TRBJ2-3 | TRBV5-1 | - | CASSSRGQGGTDTQYF | TGCGCCAGCAGCTCCCGTGGACAGGGGGGGACAGATACGCAGTATTTT
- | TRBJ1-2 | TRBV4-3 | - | CASSQDWTETNYGYTF | TGCGCCAGCAGCCAAGATTGGACAGAAACTAACTATGGCTACACCTTC
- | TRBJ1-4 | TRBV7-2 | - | CASSSGIRNEKLFF | TGTGCCAGCAGCTCGGGGATTCGGAATGAAAAACTGTTTTTT
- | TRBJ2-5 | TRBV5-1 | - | CASSLATGYGRETQYF | TGCGCCAGCAGCTTGGCAACAGGGTACGGTCGAGAGACCCAGTACTTC
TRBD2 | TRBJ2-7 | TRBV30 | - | CAWSYGLAGGPGDEQYF | TGTGCCTGGAGTTACGGGCTAGCGGGAGGGCCGGGGGACGAGCAGTACTTC
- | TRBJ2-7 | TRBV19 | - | CASSILDGEAYEQYF | TGTGCCAGTAGTATCTTGGACGGGGAGGCCTACGAGCAGTACTTC
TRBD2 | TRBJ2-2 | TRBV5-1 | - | CASSLGLAEAGELFF | TGCGCCAGCAGCCTGGGACTAGCCGAGGCCGGGGAGCTGTTTTTT
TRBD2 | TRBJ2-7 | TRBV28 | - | CASSPSGTSGGPRAYEQYF | TGTGCCAGCAGTCCGTCCGGGACTAGCGGGGGGCCGAGGGCCTACGAGCAGTACTTC
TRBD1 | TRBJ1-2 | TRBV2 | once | CASRKPRDRAYGYTF | TGTGCCAGCCGAAAGCCCCGGGACAGGGCTTATGGCTACACCTTC